The clone carrying this TCR beta chain appeared a single time. Antigen specificity is unknown. Sequencing used immunoSEQ multiplex PCR; TCRdb keeps in-frame clones, though not all of them. The sample includes 150,000 to 200,000 clones, roughly 89% of them seen just once. The data originate from a study of cytomegalovirus exposure and HLA in healthy donors. Study-level findings and limits: High sensitivity and specificity were reportedly achieved when the classifier diagnosed cytomegalovirus status.

The sequencing sample was made of PBMCs. The sequence was obtained from a woman aged 25 to 45 in good health and CMV-seronegative.

DNA of the CDR3: TGTGCAAGTCCCCCTTGGCGTCTAGCGGGGGGCTTGATTGAGACCCAGTACTTC. Its translation: CASPPWRLAGGLIETQYF. V is TRBV12-2 and J is TRBJ2-5; TRBD2 was called by the table and not checked on the DNA. TRBV12-2 is shown as a pseudogene. This CDR3 contains 18 residues.